The T cell receptor beta chain described here comes from a study of OX40 agonist ivuxolimab in advanced cancers. Across the whole study: Six ivuxolimab dose levels, 0.01 to 10 mg/kg, were given intravenously every 2 weeks. Partial responses were achieved by three patients, of whom one had hepatocellular carcinoma and two had cutaneous melanoma. Dose-escalation patients' cancers were hepatocellular carcinoma, melanoma, renal cell or head and neck cancer.

Sequenced by immunoSEQ multiplex PCR; TCRdb stores in-frame clones only, minus some. The data show under 95,000 clones, about 83% seen once. The specimen comprised CD4+ or CD8+ T cells sorted from blood, sampled in a trial of the OX40 agonist ivuxolimab. This clonotype originated in an adult with an advanced solid tumor such as melanoma, head and neck, liver or kidney cancer.

The CDR3 here is CAWSARPLGGNQPQHF. The CDR3, as DNA: TGTGCCTGGAGTGCAAGACCCCTGGGGGGCAATCAGCCCCAGCATTTT. The chain couples TRBV30 to TRBJ1-5; tentatively, D is TRBD1 (5 bases). Trimming took off 1 base at V and 2 bases at J, with 15 bases between the two ends. Looked up from germline, CDR1 is GTSNPN and CDR2 is SVGIG (reference sequence). The CDR3 has 16 amino acids.